The next 16 T cell receptor beta chains were all read from a single sample in a study of blood T cell repertoires in COVID-19. Here immunoSEQ multiplex PCR was the method, and the copy in TCRdb shows in-frame clones only, minus some. Here the sample spans 250,000 to 300,000 clones, 83% being singletons. Sequencing was performed on peripheral blood. Receptors were obtained from a man aged 55 to 70 who had recovered from COVID-19.

This sequence joins TRBV5-1 and TRBJ1-5; no reliable D call. The CDR3 length is 13 residues. Germline lookup yields CDR1 SGHRS and CDR2 YFSETQ. Trimming removed 0 bases at V and 3 bases at J, with 4 bases between. This CDR3 is CASSLGPNQPQHF. Here the CDR3 DNA reads TGCGCCAGCAGCTTGGGGCCCAATCAGCCCCAGCATTTT. Using reference TRBV5-1 and TRBJ1-5 for the parts outside the CDR3, the full variable domain is KAGVTQTPRYLIKTRGQQVTLSCSPISGHRSVSWYQQTPGQGLQFLFEYFSETQRNKGNFPGRFSGRQFSNSRSEMNVSTLELGDSALYLCASSLGPNQPQHFGDGTRLSIL.

The chain has TRBV7-9 and TRBJ2-5; 12 bases are a match to TRBD1. With 5 bases clipped from V and 4 bases from J, the junction kept 5 bases outside the gene matches. Germline V gene lookup returns CDR1 SEHNR and CDR2 FQNEAQ (reference sequence). The CDR3 covers 15 residues. CDR3 protein: CASSPGDRGRETQYF. The DNA of the CDR3 is TGTGCCAGCAGCCCTGGGGACAGGGGGCGAGAGACCCAGTACTTC.

This chain links TRBV5-1 with TRBJ2-3, with D possibly matching TRBD1 (6 bases). With 0 bases removed from V and 4 bases from J, the gap between germline ends came to 15 bases. This CDR3 contains 16 residues. The germline CDR1 and CDR2 sequences are SGHRS and YFSETQ. CDR3 sequence (DNA): TGCGCCAGCAGCTTGGCCGGACAGATAGGGCCAGATACGCAGTATTTT. It encodes CASSLAGQIGPDTQYF.

V gene TRBV19 combines with J gene TRBJ1-6; D might be TRBD1 (6 bases). The CDR3 contains 17 residues. Germline lookup yields CDR1 LNHDA and CDR2 SQIVND (reference sequence). V dropped 9 bases and J dropped 6 bases, with 24 bases sitting between them. CDR3: CASQAPLGRGGNSPLHF. CDR3 nucleotides: TGTGCCAGCCAAGCCCCCCTCGGCAGGGGTGGTAATTCACCCCTCCACTTT.

This rearrangement joins TRBV5-1 to TRBJ2-5; possibly TRBD2 for D (7 bases). This CDR3 is 16 amino acids long. The V end was cut by 1 base, the J end by 5 bases, with 18 bases between. CDR1 is SGHRS and CDR2 is YFSETQ in the germline V gene. The CDR3 sequence is CASSLQAGALGETQYF. The CDR3 bases are TGCGCCAGCAGCTTGCAGGCGGGGGCCCTAGGTGAGACCCAGTACTTC.

V is TRBV28 and J is TRBJ2-1, with 7 nucleotides matching TRBD2. From germline, CDR1 is MDHEN and CDR2 SYDVKM. This CDR3 is 17 amino acids long. The J segment lost 4 bases and the V segment lost 5 bases, leaving 14 bases of the junction unmatched. The CDR3 loop is CASSDLSGWGGYNEQFF. The CDR3 nucleotides read TGTGCCAGCAGTGATCTCTCTGGCTGGGGGGGTTACAATGAGCAGTTCTTC.

This clone has only a few counts. This chain connects TRBV21-1 to TRBJ2-2; whether TRBD1, the table's D call, matches the DNA was not checked. TRBV21-1 is described as a pseudogene. This CDR3 region has 17 residues. The CDR3: CASSKFTGTPNTGELFF. Here the CDR3 DNA reads TGTGCCAGCAGCAAATTCACCGGGACACCGAACACCGGGGAGCTGTTTTTT.

This chain joins TRBV30 and TRBJ2-7; 11 bases agree with TRBD2. V shed 6 bases and J 1 base; nucleotides not matched to a gene: 11. CDR1 and CDR2 (germline): GTSNPN, SVGIG (reference sequence). The CDR3 is 16 amino acids. The CDR3 DNA reads as TGTGCCTGCAAAATAGCGGGAGGGCCAGTATCCTACGAGCAGTACTTC. It specifies CACKIAGGPVSYEQYF.

The rearrangement joins TRBV6-5 to TRBJ1-2, with D possibly matching TRBD1 (6 bases). Trimming left V 6 bases short and J 1 base short, with 9 bases between. The CDR3 has 13 residues. Germline CDR1 and CDR2: MNHEY and SVGAGI. The CDR3 region is CASRWDNNYGYTF. CDR3 DNA: TGTGCCAGCAGATGGGACAATAACTATGGCTACACCTTC.

With respect to this clone: Distinct nucleotide sequences in the sample also encode this CDR3. The genes are TRBV5-1 and TRBJ1-4; 10 nucleotides align to TRBD1. Germline CDR1 and CDR2: SGHRS and YFSETQ. The V segment lost 0 bases and the J segment 7 bases; nucleotides outside the gene matches: 3. This CDR3 has 15 amino acids. CDR3 sequence: CASSLDGTGVEKLFF. CDR3 DNA sequence: TGCGCCAGCAGCTTGGATGGGACAGGGGTTGAAAAACTGTTTTTT.

The chain recombines TRBV12-3 or TRBV12-4 with TRBJ1-5; 7 positions match TRBD1. The CDR3 extends over 12 amino acids. The J segment lost 6 bases and the V segment lost 5 bases, leaving 1 base of the junction unmatched. The CDR3 DNA reads TGTGCCAGCAGTGACAGGGTTCAGCCCCAGCATTTT. Translating gives CASSDRVQPQHF.

This chain joins TRBV7-2 and TRBJ1-6; 7 bases map to TRBD1. Losses at the gene ends were 0 bases for V and 7 bases for J; bases not matched to a gene: 12. The germline V gene has CDR1 SGHTA and CDR2 FQGNSA. This CDR3 region has 18 residues. The CDR3, as DNA: TGTGCCAGCAGCTTAGCCCTTGGGGCGACAGGGAAGAATTCACCCCTCCACTTT. It codes for CASSLALGATGKNSPLHF.

Note on this clone: The sample carries other DNA sequences with the same CDR3. The chain recombines TRBV5-1 with TRBJ2-7; maybe TRBD1 (5 bases). This CDR3 has 13 amino acids. Germline V CDR1 and CDR2: SGHRS, YFSETQ. V gave up 2 bases and J gave up 2 bases, with 8 bases separating them. DNA for the CDR3: TGCGCCAGCAGCTTTACAGGTACCTACGAGCAGTACTTC. This sequence encodes CASSFTGTYEQYF. Complete variable domain (other parts from reference TRBV5-1 and TRBJ2-7): KAGVTQTPRYLIKTRGQQVTLSCSPISGHRSVSWYQQTPGQGLQFLFEYFSETQRNKGNFPGRFSGRQFSNSRSEMNVSTLELGDSALYLCASSFTGTYEQYFGPGTRLTVT.

The V call is TRBV2, the J call TRBJ2-7, with 10 bases that match TRBD1. J gave up 4 bases and V 5 bases, and 8 bases lay outside the gene matches. CDR1 is SNHLY, CDR2 FYNNEI, per germline. The CDR3 loop spans 15 amino acids. CDR3 bases: TGTGCCAGCAGTACCCTTGGGACAGGGGATTACGAGCAGTACTTC. The encoded protein is CASSTLGTGDYEQYF. The full variable domain, rest sourced from reference TRBV2 and TRBJ2-7, is EPEVTQTPSHQVTQMGQEVILRCVPISNHLYFYWYRQILGQKVEFLVSFYNNEISEKSEIFDDQFSVERPDGSNFTLKIRSTKLEDSAMYFCASSTLGTGDYEQYFGPGTRLTVT.

This clone was picked up one time. The chain carries TRBV9 and TRBJ2-3; D is possibly TRBD2 (5 bases). This CDR3 contains 15 residues. V lost 0 bases, J lost 8 bases, and 16 bases lay in between. Per the germline V gene, CDR1 is SGDLS and CDR2 is YYNGEE. CDR3 bases: TGTGCCAGCAGCGTAGGTCGGCTAGCCCGGGGTACGCAGTATTTT. It specifies CASSVGRLARGTQYF.

This clone was recorded once. This chain connects TRBV13 to TRBJ2-3; D is unresolved. The CDR3 has 20 residues. From germline, CDR1 is PRHDT and CDR2 FYEKMQ (reference sequence). Trimming took 1 base from V and 0 from J, leaving 23 bases between them. The chain's CDR3 is CASSLVSGGSNPFSTDTQYF. CDR3 nucleotides: TGTGCCAGCAGCTTAGTGTCCGGCGGATCCAACCCATTTAGCACAGATACGCAGTATTTT.